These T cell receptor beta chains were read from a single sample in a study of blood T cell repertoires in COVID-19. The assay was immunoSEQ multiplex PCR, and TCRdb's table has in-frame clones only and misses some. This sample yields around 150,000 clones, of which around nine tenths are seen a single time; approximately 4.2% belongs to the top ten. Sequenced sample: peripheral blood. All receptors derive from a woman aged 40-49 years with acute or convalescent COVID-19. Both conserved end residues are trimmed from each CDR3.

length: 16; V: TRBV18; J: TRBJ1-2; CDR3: ASQLRPVGRSPHYGYT
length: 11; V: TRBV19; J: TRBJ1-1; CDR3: ASSISMNTEAF
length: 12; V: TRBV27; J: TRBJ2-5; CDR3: ASSFQGAGETQY
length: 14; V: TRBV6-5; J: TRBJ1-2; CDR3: ASSYLRTGGAYGYT
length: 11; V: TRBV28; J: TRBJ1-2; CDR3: ASSSRPNAGYT
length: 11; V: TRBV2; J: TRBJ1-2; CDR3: ASSPQVAYGYT
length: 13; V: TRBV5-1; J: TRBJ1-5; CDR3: ASSLTGHPSQPQH
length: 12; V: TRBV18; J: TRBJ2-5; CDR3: ASSRNNRGETQY
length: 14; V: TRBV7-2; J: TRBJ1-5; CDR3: ASSFDWGTGVQPQH
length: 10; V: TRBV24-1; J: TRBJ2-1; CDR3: ATNTGGGEQF
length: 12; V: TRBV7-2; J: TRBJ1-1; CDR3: ASSHNTGGTEAF
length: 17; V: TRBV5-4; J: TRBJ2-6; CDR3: ASSFARLAGGPEANVLT
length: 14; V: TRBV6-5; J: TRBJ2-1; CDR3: ASSYWASGSGGEQF
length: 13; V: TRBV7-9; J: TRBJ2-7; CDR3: ASSLVGQHSYEQY
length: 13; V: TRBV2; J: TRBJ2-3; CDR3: ATRIPLAGTDTQY
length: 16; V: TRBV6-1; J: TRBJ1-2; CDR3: ASSEALPGVVVRYGYT
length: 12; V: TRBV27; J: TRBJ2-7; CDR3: ASSSTSGAYEQY